This TCR beta chain was recorded in a study of CD8+ T cells in alopecia areata listed by TCRdb under 2018. In terms of the full investigation: The treated patients, all with moderate-to-severe alopecia areata, were enrolled in an open-label pilot trial of oral tofacitinib given at 5 to 10 mg twice daily. Tofacitinib was administered for 6 to 18 months, and 6 months of follow-up off drug were then conducted to assess delayed response and recurrence. High-throughput TCRbeta sequencing was used to examine T cell clonal expansion in alopecia areata in both the C3H/HeJ mouse model and human patients. In humans, TCRbeta sequencing was performed on scalp tissue and on sorted CD4+ and CD8+ peripheral blood T cells from healthy controls and from patients with patchy or totalis/universalis alopecia areata. Biopsies were taken from tofacitinib-treated patients at baseline and at 4 and 24 weeks of treatment, and a later scalp biopsy was taken in several of the tofacitinib-treated patients. Scalp clonality was compared among normal scalp (n=4), patchy alopecia areata scalp (n=8), and alopecia totalis/universalis scalp (n=8). RNA was obtained with the PAXgene miRNA kit for fixed scalp, the miRNeasy kit for PBMCs, and the RNeasy kit for mouse skin. TCRbeta CDR3 regions were amplified by immunoSEQ multiplex PCR using 35 Vbeta forward and 13 Jbeta reverse primers. General conclusions and limits of the study: Shared TCR sequences between patients were less evident than in mice, which may be partly attributable to HLA diversity in the patient population. Resident alphabeta T cells in normal human skin are also sequenced, complicating scalp TCR repertoire analysis, unlike mouse skin dominated by gammadelta T cells. Lesional scalp, especially in alopecia totalis/universalis, showed higher clonality and more expanded CD8+ clones than normal scalp, suggesting antigenic drive.

CDR3 length: 15 amino acids, cysteine to phenylalanine. Only CDR3 DNA remains: 45 bases, in frame from the first base. V lost 4 bases and J lost 3 bases; the stretch between them is 15 bases long. CDR1 and CDR2 are read off the germline V gene as SGHRS and YFSETQ. The library was generated by the immunoSEQ multiplex PCR assay. To provide template for TCR sequencing, every sample had RNA extracted and reverse transcribed into cDNA. SuperScript III was used for first-strand cDNA synthesis, primed with a 2:1 mix of oligo-dT and random hexamers. A synthetic immune receptor repertoire was used to measure amplification bias, and any remaining bias was corrected computationally. The authors' pipeline ran thus. Raw reads were preprocessed to remove errors, and CDR3 was defined by IMGT conventions from the conserved cysteine to phenylalanine. Clonality was computed by normalizing Shannon entropy by log2 of the number of productive unique TCRs and subtracting the result from 1. Whether each scalp clone was CD4 or CD8 was inferred by checking scalp TCRbeta sequences against the CD4 and CD8 repertoires from sorted blood. TCRdb limited this immuneACCESS table to in-frame rearrangements with V and J called. A share of clones is missing; checked studies link under half to unresolved V genes, and the rest is unexplained. V, J and clone size are those of that table, while D and trimming were read from the DNA. The sample table contains 140,000 to 150,000 clones; only one count was recorded for 40% to 55% of them. The ten top clones hold over 0.75% of the sample.

This clone was counted a single time. What this receptor recognizes is not known. Base qualities are not provided; no much larger clone lies one nucleotide away. The meaning of the sample's time point label: baseline before oral tofacitinib. Lesional scalp punch biopsies and peripheral blood were collected from alopecia areata patients. After PBMCs were isolated by density centrifugation and stained for CD3, CD4 and CD8, a FACSAria was used to sort CD4+ and CD8+ T cells. Material: CD4+ T cells sorted from blood, obtained at week 0. Recombination joined TRBV5-1 with TRBJ2-3; 6 matching bases give a weak D call of TRBD2. The receptor's source is a human donor with alopecia areata. For the CDR3, the sequence is CASSQTTSNTDTQYF. The DNA reads as follows: TGCGCCAGCAGCCAAACGACTAGTAATACAGATACGCAGTATTTT.